This TCR beta chain is drawn from a study of Ad26.COV2.S vaccination and SARS-CoV-2 variants (dated by TCRdb to about 2021). General notes on the study: Vaccine-arm donors came from COV1001, a multicentre, randomized, double-blind, placebo-controlled phase I-IIa trial of Ad26.COV2.S in healthy adults. Trial participants were randomized into five groups of five: low-dose or high-dose Ad26.COV2.S given once or twice, or placebo on both occasions. Sequencing of the TCRbeta repertoire served to evaluate the specificity and breadth of SARS-CoV-2-reactive T cell receptors following Ad26.COV2.S vaccination. Blinding of investigators to trial group allocation was maintained during experiments and outcome assessment. A total of 32 samples were included in the TCR-sequenced set, comprising about 20 Ad26.COV2.S vaccine recipients, 5 placebo recipients and 8 SARS-CoV-2 convalescent individuals. Ad26.COV2.S was administered intramuscularly at a dose of 5x10^10 or 1x10^11 viral particles, either as one shot or as two shots given 56 days apart.

TCRbeta CDR3 regions were sequenced with the immunoSEQ Assay. After extraction, genomic DNA underwent amplification by bias-controlled multiplex PCR, followed by high-throughput sequencing. The source study handled its data this way. To quantify the absolute abundance of every unique TCRbeta CDR3 region, sequences were collapsed and filtered. T cell fraction was estimated by normalization of TCRbeta template counts to usable DNA, with usable DNA being measured through amplification of reference genes present in all nucleated cells. Repertoire TCRs were annotated as SARS-CoV-2-specific by exact matching of V gene, CDR3 amino acid sequence and J gene to a known reactive TCR set. The reference SARS-CoV-2 TCR set came from MIRA and was filtered for enrichment in COVID-19-positive ImmuneCODE repertoires, removing public or cross-reactive TCRs. Based on the MIRA antigens, annotated TCRs were further analysed at the level of specific ORF or position within ORF. Breadth was defined as annotated unique rearrangements over total unique productive rearrangements; depth was the summed frequency of those rearrangements. Two-sided Wilcoxon rank-sum tests were used to compare TCR breadth between groups. Imported from immuneACCESS, the table was reduced by TCRdb to in-frame sequences with V and J called. These copies leave out some clones; in studies compared against another copy, an unresolved V gene accounts for under half, and the cause of the remainder is not known. The V and J calls and the clone size are those of that table, but D and trimming were determined from the DNA. Across this sample there are 350,000 to 550,000 clones, with approximately 92% seen only once. The top ten clones comprise about 2.4% of the sample.

The sample's treatment or condition, from its label and the paper: around 19 received Ad26.COV2.S at low or high dose, single or two shots; 5 received placebo; per-sample allocation not given. Repertoires of vaccine and placebo recipients were sequenced from samples collected on day 63 after the first injection. Between 29 July and 7 August 2020, Cohort 1b enrolled 25 adults aged 18-55 years at one site in Boston, USA. Ad26.COV2.S was a replication-incompetent adenovirus type 26 vector expressing a prefusion-stabilized SARS-CoV-2 spike protein from the original Wuhan strain. Findings and caveats that apply to the study as a whole: Higher spike-specific TCR breadth was observed in Ad26.COV2.S recipients than in placebo recipients (P = 0.0014). According to the authors, total T cell responses may have been underestimated by the TCR breadth and depth analyses. Non-spike TCR breadth was comparable between vaccine and placebo recipients, consistent with the vaccine containing only spike. Substantial breadth of spike-specific CD8+ and CD4+ T cell responses was reported after vaccination. Comparing responses between vaccine doses or regimens was not something the study was powered to do.

From cysteine to phenylalanine, the CDR3 is 12 amino acids long. The read is trimmed to its CDR3 DNA, 36 bases read in frame from base 1. CDR1 and CDR2, per the germline V gene, are SGHTA and FQGNSA. V lost 8 bases and J lost 7 bases, and the count of bases not matched to a germline gene is 6. This clone has just one count. Its target antigen remains unknown. Base qualities are not provided; no much larger clone lies one nucleotide away. This clonotype was sampled from a person between 18 and 65 years old who received the Ad26.COV2.S COVID-19 vaccine or a placebo. The sample in question was peripheral blood, obtained in a trial of Ad26.COV2.S vaccine versus placebo. The receptor chain draws on TRBV7-2 and TRBJ2-7; 9 bases in the junction line up with TRBD1. The CDR3 is CASRTGGEEQYF. The DNA sequence is as follows: TGTGCCAGCCGAACAGGGGGCGAAGAGCAGTACTTC.